Presented here are 25 T cell receptor beta chains from one specimen sequenced in a study of T cells in Graves' hyperthyroidism and ophthalmopathy. TCR beta CDR3 regions were amplified from RNA transcripts. A set of HTBI primers served as the primers for a first-round RT-PCR of the TCR CDR3. From the multiplex PCR reads, TCRdb called clonotypes with MiXCR, one entry per CDR3 protein. The repertoire has 550,000 to 700,000 distinct CDR3 sequences, 46% of them found once; the top ten carry around 19%. The sequencing sample was made of peripheral blood or thyroid tissue (not recorded which). Source of these receptors: an adult woman with Graves' disease, either hyperthyroidism or ophthalmopathy (not recorded which).

The chain combines TRBV7-9 with TRBJ1-5; 7 bases are shared with TRBD1. The CDR3 has 15 amino acids. CDR1 is SEHNR, CDR2 FQNEAQ, per germline (reference sequence). V lost 5 bases, J lost 0 bases, and 4 bases stayed unmatched. The CDR3 loop is CASSPDRFSNQPQHF. CDR3 DNA: TGTGCCAGCAGCCCGGACAGGTTTAGCAATCAGCCCCAGCATTTT.

This clonotype has a count of ten or more. The V and J genes are TRBV10-3 and TRBJ2-5; 11 positions agree with TRBD2. In germline, CDR1 is ENHRY, CDR2 SYGVKD. This CDR3 region has 14 residues. With V trimmed by 3 bases and J by 4 bases, 1 base remained unmatched. This CDR3 reads CAISDLAGGETQYF. In nucleotides, the CDR3 is TGTGCCATCAGTGATCTAGCGGGGGGAGAGACCCAGTACTTC.

This clonotype came up many times. In DNA form, the CDR3 reads TGTGCCAGCAGCGGGGGAGATTTACAAGAGACCCAGTACTTC. Protein: CASSGGDLQETQYF. The genes are TRBV6-5 and TRBJ2-5, with TRBD2 as a possible D gene (6 bases). The CDR3 has 14 residues. Germline lookup yields CDR1 MNHEY and CDR2 SVGAGI. Trimming removed 6 bases at V and 2 bases at J, with 13 bases between.

This clonotype was picked up one time. V is TRBV29-1 and J is TRBJ1-5, with D maybe TRBD1 (5 bases). The CDR3 has 13 amino acids. Deletions cut 8 bases from V and 0 bases from J, with 11 bases between. The V gene's germline CDR1 is SQVTM and CDR2 ANQGSEA. In DNA form, the CDR3 reads TGCAGCTTAGAAGGGGATAGCAATCAGCCCCAGCATTTT. Its protein product is CSLEGDSNQPQHF.

This clonotype appeared a few times. V and J are TRBV19 and TRBJ1-6, with TRBD1 matching 10 bases. Per germline, CDR1 LNHDA and CDR2 SQIVND (reference sequence). The CDR3 runs 15 residues. After removal of 4 bases from V and 10 bases from J, the junction contained 7 bases not matched to a gene. For the CDR3, the DNA is TGTGCCAGTAGTACTCGGGACAGGGGTAACTCACCCCTCCACTTT. Its protein product is CASSTRDRGNSPLHF.

This sequence joins TRBV7-6 and TRBJ1-5; D is uncertain. CDR1 SGHVS and CDR2 FNYEAQ come from the germline V gene. V lost 1 base and J lost 4, with 11 bases in between. The CDR3 consists of 15 residues. The CDR3 spells CASSLGPIPNQPQHF. CDR3 coding DNA: TGTGCCAGCAGCTTAGGTCCGATTCCAAATCAGCCCCAGCATTTT.

The sample holds many counts of this clonotype. The chain is built from TRBV5-6 and TRBJ2-5; weak D call: TRBD1 (5 bases). Germline lookup yields CDR1 SGHDT and CDR2 YYEEEE. Trimming cost V 2 bases and J 0 bases, with 8 bases left between them. CDR3 length: 14 amino acids. The CDR3 nucleotides read TGTGCCAGCAGCTTTCTGACAGACCAAGAGACCCAGTACTTC. Translating it yields CASSFLTDQETQYF.

The chain links TRBV9 to TRBJ1-2; D is ambiguous. The CDR3 is made up of 14 amino acids. The V and J ends lost 7 bases and 0 bases respectively, with 13 bases between them. The germline gives CDR1 SGDLS, CDR2 YYNGEE. The DNA for the CDR3 is TGTGCCAGCGCGGGAGTTCCCCCTAACTATGGCTACACCTTC. Translated, it gives CASAGVPPNYGYTF.

The V gene is TRBV12-3 or TRBV12-4, the J gene TRBJ1-1; TRBD1 might be the D (5 bases). V was clipped by 6 bases and J by 6 bases, with 17 bases between them. CDR3 length: 14 residues. CDR3 sequence reads: CASRSPGAGPEAFF. The CDR3 coding sequence is TGTGCCAGCAGGAGCCCCGGGGCCGGGCCTGAAGCTTTCTTT.

Notes on this clonotype: A much larger clone sits a single nucleotide away, making a read error possible. The chain combines TRBV11-2 with TRBJ2-7; D assignment may be TRBD1 or TRBD2 (5 bases each). The germline V and J ends were trimmed by 1 base and 4 bases, with 17 bases remaining between them. The germline V gene encodes CDR1 SGHAT and CDR2 FQNNGV. The CDR3 sequence is 16 residues long. CDR3 sequence (DNA): TGTGCCAGCAGCTTAGTGCTTGGGGGAGAGGGGTACGAGCAGTACTTC. It yields the protein CASSLVLGGEGYEQYF.

This clonotype showed up many times. The V call is TRBV2, the J call TRBJ2-7; no clear D. There are 14 residues in the CDR3. Germline-derived CDR1 and CDR2 are SNHLY and FYNNEI. V was clipped by 3 bases and J by 0 bases, with 9 bases between them. CDR3 DNA: TGTGCCAGCAGTGAGTTATCGAGCTCCTACGAGCAGTACTTC. It specifies CASSELSSSYEQYF. Full variable domain (missing parts from reference TRBV2 and TRBJ2-7): EPEVTQTPSHQVTQMGQEVILRCVPISNHLYFYWYRQILGQKVEFLVSFYNNEISEKSEIFDDQFSVERPDGSNFTLKIRSTKLEDSAMYFCASSELSSSYEQYFGPGTRLTVT.

This clonotype has at least ten counts. The chain recombines TRBV6-5 with TRBJ2-6; D is uncertain. The germline V gene has CDR1 MNHEY and CDR2 SVGAGI. The CDR3 loop spans 14 amino acids. The V end lost 2 bases, the J end lost 4 bases, and 6 bases lay between the germline ends. CDR3 in DNA: TGTGCCAGCAGTTACACAACAGGGGCCAACGTCCTGACTTTC. This translates into CASSYTTGANVLTF.

The genes are TRBV6-1 and TRBJ2-7, with 9 bases aligning to TRBD2. The V segment lost 7 bases and the J segment 4 bases; nucleotides outside the gene matches: 5. Germline V gene data show CDR1 as MNHNS and CDR2 as SASEGT. The CDR3 runs to 13 residues. The CDR3 nucleotides read TGTGCCAGCACTACGGGACTAGCTTACGAGCAGTACTTC. The encoded protein is CASTTGLAYEQYF.

This clonotype was detected ten times or more. V usage is TRBV11-1 and J usage is TRBJ2-2; 12 nucleotides align to TRBD2. The junction had 6 bases not matched to a gene; V was cut back by 10 bases and J by 3 bases. Germline V gene data show CDR1 as SGHAT and CDR2 as FQDESV (reference sequence). This CDR3 region has 15 residues. CDR3 nucleotides: TGTGCCACACGCCGGACTAGCGGGGACACCGGGGAGCTGTTTTTT. This sequence encodes CATRRTSGDTGELFF.

The chain has TRBV12-3 or TRBV12-4 and TRBJ2-7; 7 bases line up with TRBD2. V shed 5 bases and J 6 bases; nucleotides not matched to a gene: 7. CDR3 length equals 13 residues. The CDR3 DNA is TGTGCCAGCAGTCCCTCGACTAGCAGCGAGCAGTACTTC. This sequence encodes CASSPSTSSEQYF.

This clonotype was seen repeatedly, ten times or more. The V and J genes are TRBV19 and TRBJ2-7; perhaps D is TRBD1 or TRBD2 (5 bases each). The germline gives CDR1 LNHDA, CDR2 SQIVND (reference sequence). The V end was cut by 3 bases, the J end by 3 bases, with 15 bases between. The CDR3 has 15 amino acids. This chain's CDR3 is CASSIGRRGIYEQYF. DNA of the CDR3: TGTGCCAGTAGTATCGGAAGACGGGGCATCTACGAGCAGTACTTC.

This clonotype was found once. This sequence joins TRBV7-2 and TRBJ2-7; 7 bases are shared with TRBD1. The CDR3 extends over 13 amino acids. The V segment lost 4 bases and the J segment 9 bases; nucleotides outside the gene matches: 9. Germline assignment: CDR1 SGHTA and CDR2 FQGNSA. The CDR3 coding sequence is TGTGCCAGCAGCTCCCTTGACAGGGTGTGGCAGTACTTC. Translated, it gives CASSSLDRVWQYF.

The rearrangement joins TRBV15 to TRBJ1-1; no clear D. The length of the CDR3 is 12 residues. The germline gives CDR1 LNHNV, CDR2 YYDKDF (reference sequence). V lost 3 bases and J 6 bases, leaving 8 bases between the germline ends. The CDR3 nucleotides read TGTGCCACCAGCAGGTCGGGTCCTGAAGCTTTCTTT. It specifies CATSRSGPEAFF.

There are many counts of this clonotype. The chain recombines TRBV11-2 with TRBJ2-5; tentatively, D is TRBD2 (6 bases). In germline, CDR1 is SGHAT, CDR2 FQNNGV. The CDR3 contains 13 residues. The CDR3 region has the DNA TGTGCGGGGGGTAGGGGTAGCCAAGAGACCCAGTACTTC. Translation gives CAGGRGSQETQYF.

Comments on this clonotype: With a much larger clone just one base away, this may be a read error. This chain links TRBV20-1 with TRBJ1-1; D unclear. Germline V gene data show CDR1 as DFQATT and CDR2 as SNEGSKA (reference sequence). The CDR3 is made up of 12 amino acids. Between the trimmed V and J ends, which lost 8 bases and 6 bases, there was a span of 16 bases. This CDR3 reads CSTKGVRAEAFF. CDR3 DNA sequence: TGCAGTACGAAGGGAGTTAGGGCTGAAGCTTTCTTT.

This clonotype appeared many times. The chain has TRBV11-2 and TRBJ1-1, with D hard to call. Germline V lookup: CDR1 SGHAT, CDR2 FQNNGV. Trimming shortened V by 5 bases and J by 0 bases, and 13 bases separated the two germline ends. CDR3 size: 15 residues. The CDR3 here is CASSTNVAVNTEAFF. CDR3 nucleotide sequence: TGTGCCAGCAGCACTAACGTCGCGGTGAACACTGAAGCTTTCTTT.

This clonotype was seen ten or more times. The chain is built from TRBV5-6 and TRBJ2-7; 7 bases align to TRBD2. V dropped 0 bases and J dropped 4; count of bases not matched to a gene: 7. CDR1 and CDR2 from the germline V gene are SGHDT and YYEEEE. CDR3 length: 15 amino acids. The CDR3 protein is CASSLGGTMSYEQYF. The CDR3 coding sequence is TGTGCCAGCAGCTTGGGAGGGACTATGTCTTACGAGCAGTACTTC.

Regarding this clonotype: A much larger clone lies a single base off, so this may be a read error. J is TRBJ2-5 and V is TRBV30; unclear D gene. CDR3 length: 11 residues. CDR1 is GTSNPN and CDR2 is SVGIG in the germline V gene (reference sequence). Trimming took 3 bases from V and 4 from J, leaving 6 bases between them. The CDR3 is CAWRLGETQYF. The CDR3 DNA is TGTGCCTGGAGGTTGGGAGAGACCCAGTACTTC.

The table lists this clonotype with a few counts. This chain uses TRBV28 with TRBJ1-1, with D possibly TRBD1 on 5 matching bases. This CDR3 is built from 13 residues. Germline V gives CDR1 MDHEN, CDR2 SYDVKM. V was clipped by 5 bases and J by 5 bases, with 12 bases between them. The CDR3 sequence: CASSAPRGTEAFF. In DNA form, the CDR3 reads TGTGCCAGCAGTGCCCCAAGGGGAACTGAAGCTTTCTTT.

This clonotype has ten or more counts. The CDR3 protein is CASSATSGRAYEQFF. Here the CDR3 DNA reads TGTGCCAGCAGCGCGACTAGCGGGAGGGCCTATGAGCAGTTCTTC. The chain combines TRBV2 with TRBJ2-1, with TRBD2 matching over 14 bases. The CDR3 is made up of 15 amino acids. V lost 6 bases and J lost 8; bases outside the gene matches: 6. Germline CDR1 reads SNHLY; CDR2 reads FYNNEI.